The entry that follows covers one T cell receptor beta chain sequence. Its antigen is as yet unknown. The sample is drawn from a study of T cells expressing NK-cell markers. Study-level information: The authors sequenced eight donors, of whom seven were HCMV-seropositive and one was seronegative.

Generation of TCR beta cDNA was performed by 5'RACE template switching incorporating UMIs. TCRdb reworked the 5' RACE reads into one entry per CDR3 protein, no DNA. The sample data list 300,000 to 450,000 distinct CDR3 sequences. Study-wide results and limits: A handful of donors had dominant NKG2C+ clonotypes that comprised about 1.0-7.0% of their CD8+ T cells. The leading position in the CD3+CD56-NKG2C+ fraction of a handful of donors also went to these clonotypes.

Germline V gene sequence: CDR1 MNHEY, CDR2 SMNVEV (reference sequence). This CDR3 spans 15 amino acids. The chain recombines TRBV27 with TRBJ2-5; no DNA is available, so the TRBD1 call from TCRdb remains unchecked. Sequenced input: blood T cells: a sorted CD56 or NKG2C T cell subset, CD4+ or CD8+ T cells, or bulk PBMC T cells (not recorded which). This TCR was recovered from a man aged 18 to 69 in good health. The CDR3 region is CASSPRLLPTETQYF.